This T cell receptor beta chain comes out of a study of blood T cell repertoires in COVID-19. Some clones are missing from TCRdb's copy, which holds only in-frame ones; the method was immunoSEQ multiplex PCR. The data contain fewer than 150,000 clones, approximately 80% of them singletons. Per germline, CDR1 MNHEY and CDR2 SVGAGI. This CDR3 spans 15 amino acids. Unmatched junction bases numbered 8, after V lost 6 bases and J lost 1 base. The chain is built from TRBV6-5 and TRBJ2-7; 8 bases map to TRBD2. What was sequenced was peripheral blood. The receptor's source is a human donor in a cohort sampled during active COVID-19. In DNA, the CDR3 is TGTGCCAGCAGGCCCGGAACTAGCGGATCCTACGAGCAGTACTTC. Protein product: CASRPGTSGSYEQYF.